Detailed here is one TCR beta chain. Participants were aged about 18 to 89 years, lived in under 30 US areas, and enrolled virtually. The data originate from a study of blood T cell repertoires in COVID-19. TCRdb's table, derived via immunoSEQ multiplex PCR, lists solely in-frame clones and lacks some. The sample lists around 240,000 clones; 90% to 95% were seen once. This CDR3 is built from 16 residues. V shed 1 base, J shed 10 bases, and the junction held 12 bases outside the gene matches. Germline V lookup: CDR1 SGHVS, CDR2 FQNEAQ. J is TRBJ2-1 and V is TRBV7-8, with TRBD1 matching 8 bases. Sequenced: PBMCs or T cells enriched from blood (not recorded which). This clonotype originated in a human donor in a cohort exposed to, infected with or recovered from COVID-19 (not recorded which). The donor label of this sample is uncertain. CDR3 nucleotide sequence: TGTGCCAGCAGCTTAGGTAGTCGGGACAGGTCTCCCGAGCAGTTCTTC. Amino acids: CASSLGSRDRSPEQFF.